This T cell receptor (beta chain) was sequenced during a study of OX40 agonist ivuxolimab in advanced cancers. Study information: Ivuxolimab doses were 0.01, 0.1, 0.3, 1.5, 3 or 10 mg/kg every 2 weeks. The dose-escalation cohort was around 83% male, with a mean age of about 56 years, ranging about 20 to 85.

With V trimmed by 5 bases and J by 0 bases, 4 bases remained unmatched. The CDR3 contains 15 residues. The germline CDR1 and CDR2 sequences are SGHRS and YFSETQ. Assay used: immunoSEQ multiplex PCR; TCRdb lists only in-frame clones, some missing. The sample shows about 61,000 clones, approximately 92% of them seen only once. Material: CD4+ or CD8+ T cells sorted from blood, obtained in a trial of the OX40 agonist ivuxolimab. This clonotype was obtained from an adult with an advanced solid tumor such as melanoma, head and neck, liver or kidney cancer. The genes are TRBV5-1 and TRBJ2-3; 9 bases fit TRBD2. The CDR3 loop is CASRYLAGSTDTQYF. The DNA for the CDR3 is TGCGCCAGCAGGTACCTAGCGGGAAGCACAGATACGCAGTATTTT. Full variable domain (missing parts from reference TRBV5-1 and TRBJ2-3): KAGVTQTPRYLIKTRGQQVTLSCSPISGHRSVSWYQQTPGQGLQFLFEYFSETQRNKGNFPGRFSGRQFSNSRSEMNVSTLELGDSALYLCASRYLAGSTDTQYFGPGTRLTVL.